This T cell receptor (beta chain) was captured in a study of T cell responses to AZD1222 COVID-19 vaccine. Study overall: Second-dose recipients at about 4 or about 12 weeks were treated as one pooled group.

Some clones are missing from TCRdb's copy, which holds only in-frame ones; the method was immunoSEQ multiplex PCR. The sample holds over 110,000 clones, approximately 89% seen once. Broader study findings: Vaccine-related CD4 TCRs covered spike, predominating at 160-218 and 743-854. Donors were largely white British and mainly female; clonal diversity was possibly underestimated.

The CDR3 runs 15 residues. V lost 5 bases to trimming and J lost 7 bases; unmatched junction nucleotides: 7. The germline gives CDR1 MNHEY, CDR2 SMNVEV (reference sequence). To note about this clone: The antigen is unknown.

This rearrangement joins TRBV27 to TRBJ2-7; 14 positions agree with TRBD2. The material sequenced was peripheral blood, taken on day 0 of AZD1222 vaccination. This TCR was recovered from an adult in good health. CDR3 region: CASSPEGLAGVEQYF. In nucleotides, the CDR3 is TGTGCCAGCAGTCCTGAGGGACTAGCGGGGGTAGAGCAGTACTTC.